The clone carrying this TCR beta chain came up a few times. The CDR3 has 13 amino acids. Trimming removed 0 bases from V and 5 bases from J, with 8 bases in between. CDR1 GTSNPN and CDR2 SVGIG come from the germline V gene (reference sequence). The assay was immunoSEQ multiplex PCR, and TCRdb's table has in-frame clones only and misses some. The sample yields a few hundred thousand clones, about 82% seen once. This specimen comes from a study of blood T cell repertoires in COVID-19. Overall study: Spain, Italy and the United States supplied samples that represented acute and convalescent COVID-19.

The origin of this receptor is a human donor in a cohort sampled during active COVID-19. V usage is TRBV30 and J usage is TRBJ1-5; possibly TRBD1 for D (5 bases). Sequenced sample: peripheral blood. The CDR3 bases are TGTGCCTGGAGTGTACAGGCGGATCAGCCCCAGCATTTT. Protein: CAWSVQADQPQHF. Complete variable domain (other parts from reference TRBV30 and TRBJ1-5): SQTIHQWPATLVQPVGSPLSLECTVEGTSNPNLYWYRQAAGRGLQLLFYSVGIGQISSEVPQNLSASRPQDRQFILSSKKLLLSDSGFYLCAWSVQADQPQHFGDGTRLSIL.